The T cell receptor beta chain under discussion was sequenced for a study of OX40 agonist ivuxolimab in advanced cancers. Study in general: At doses from 0.01 to 10 mg/kg, patients were given intravenous ivuxolimab every 2 weeks. Points from the study as a whole: The antigen specificity of the peripheral T cells (those that were expanded) was not determined.

CDR1 and CDR2 from the germline V gene are SGHTA and FQGTGA. This CDR3 is 13 amino acids long. V was trimmed by 5 bases and J by 8 bases, leaving 15 bases between them. On this clone: Its antigen is not known.

The method was immunoSEQ multiplex PCR; TCRdb's version includes in-frame clones alone and lacks a portion of them. The sample shows 77,000 or so clones, around 85% of them seen only once. The input for sequencing was CD4+ or CD8+ T cells sorted from blood, taken in a trial of the OX40 agonist ivuxolimab. The sequence came from an adult with an advanced solid tumor such as melanoma, head and neck, liver or kidney cancer. V gene TRBV7-3 combines with J gene TRBJ1-2, with D possibly matching TRBD1 (5 bases). CDR3 region: CASSPAGAKGYTF. CDR3 in DNA: TGTGCCAGCAGCCCGGCCGGGGCGAAGGGCTACACCTTC.